This T cell receptor beta chain emerged from a study of shared clonotypes between healthy human individuals. Findings and limits, study-wide: With several donors compared, 4% to 5.5% of naive CD4 clonotypes were shared.

Between the trimmed V and J ends, which lost 2 bases and 1 base, there was a span of 19 bases. The germline V gene has CDR1 SGDLS and CDR2 YYNGEE. The CDR3 is 17 amino acids. It was into CD45RA+ naive and CD45RA-negative memory subsets that the CD4+ cells were split. The DNA input per sorted-subset replicate PCR was 200 ng, corresponding to tens of thousands of T cell genomes. The table came from immunoSEQ multiplex PCR; TCRdb's copy has only in-frame clones and leaves some out. The table shows about 1.1 million clones, with 75% to 85% occurring only once. As to this clone: Its antigen is unidentified.

The chain uses TRBV9 and TRBJ2-7, with D perhaps given as TRBD1 or TRBD2 (6 bases each). The sequence was collected from a man aged 18 to 35 in good health. Some clones in this sample may be carry-over from other donors' samples. The sample consisted of memory CD4+ T cells from PBMCs. Regarding subset: CD45RA-negative fraction. The CDR3 reads CASSVEPGAELSYEQYF. Here the CDR3 DNA reads TGTGCCAGCAGCGTGGAGCCGGGGGCAGAATTGTCCTACGAGCAGTACTTC.